This T cell receptor (beta chain) was sequenced for a study of ipilimumab plus nivolumab after autologous stem cell transplantation. On the study more broadly: DLBCL patients had primary refractory or relapsed disease.

Study findings and constraints: TCR repertoire, Treg phenotype and gut microbiota reportedly support more study of this approach.

V was cut by 0 bases and J by 5 bases, with 12 bases left in between. CDR3 length: 15 amino acids. Germline V gene data show CDR1 as SGDLS and CDR2 as YYNGEE. In the case of this clone: Its antigen is undetermined.

Profiled with immunoSEQ multiplex PCR; TCRdb holds only in-frame clones, not every one. The table shows over 75,000 clones, with 83% occurring only once. The J gene is TRBJ2-1, the V gene TRBV9, with D perhaps TRBD2 (5 bases). Material: PBMCs, obtained in a trial of ipilimumab plus nivolumab as post-transplant consolidation. This clonotype originated in a male donor with diffuse large B-cell lymphoma. CDR3 DNA sequence: TGTGCCAGCAGCGTAGGTCGGGGAGAGAACAATGAGCAGTTCTTC. This codes for CASSVGRGENNEQFF.